These 32 T cell receptor beta chains came from one sample sequenced in a study of T cells in women clearing cervical HPV infection. Measured with immunoSEQ multiplex PCR; TCRdb has only the in-frame clones, and not every one. The data include about 22,000 clones; the top ten clones carry less than 4%. The sample taken for sequencing was blood buffy coat. The receptors were sampled from a woman aged 18-70 years with a cervical HPV16 infection that either progressed to CIN3+ or cleared (not recorded which).

With respect to this clone: The read ends 3 residues before the CDR3 terminus; that terminus is restored from the germline J gene. The rearrangement links TRBV2 to TRBJ2-5, with D possibly matching TRBD1 (5 bases). This CDR3 has 12 residues. The germline gives CDR1 SNHLY, CDR2 FYNNEI. The V gene lost 7 bases and the J gene lost 5 bases, with 11 bases spanning the gap. The CDR3 DNA, read in part, is TGTGCCAGCACCAGGGTTGGGGAGACC. Translation gives CASTRVGET. The whole CDR3 reads CASTRVGETQYF.

About this clone itself: The CDR3 end is not reached by the read, which stops 3 residues before it; the germline J gene fills it in. The chain couples TRBV7-9 to TRBJ1-2; D is unclear. The V and J ends lost 5 bases and 3 bases respectively, with 10 bases between them. Per germline, CDR1 SEHNR and CDR2 FQNEAQ (reference sequence). The CDR3 runs 13 residues. CDR3 loop: CASSLTTDYGYTF. The DNA read from the CDR3 is TGTGCCAGCAGCCTCACTACGGACTATGGC.

This clone is deemed medium-sized by its frequency. The CDR3 end is not reached by the read, which stops 3 residues before it; the germline J gene fills it in. The chain combines TRBV29-1 with TRBJ2-5; the match to TRBD2 covers 10 bases. V shed 7 bases, J shed 5 bases, and the junction held 4 bases outside the gene matches. Per the germline V gene, CDR1 is SQVTM and CDR2 is ANQGSEA. This CDR3 comprises 12 residues. The sequenced CDR3 bases are TGCAGCGGTCTAGCGGGAGACGAGACC. Protein sequence: CSGLAGDET. The entire CDR3 protein reads CSGLAGDETQYF.

A note on this clone: Read coverage stops 3 residues before the CDR3 terminus; the germline J gene supplies the remainder. The genes are TRBV5-1 and TRBJ2-5, with 10 bases that match TRBD2. Trimming removed 3 bases from V and 1 base from J; junction bases left unmatched: 3. CDR3 size: 15 residues. Germline V CDR1 and CDR2: SGHRS, YFSETQ. CDR3 DNA, as far as it was read: TGCGCCAGCAGCTGGGGGACTAGCGTCCAAGAGACC. As protein: CASSWGTSVQET. In full, the CDR3 reads CASSWGTSVQETQYF.

As concerns this clone: Coverage ceases 3 residues before the CDR3 finishes, and the germline J gene fills in the end. The J gene is TRBJ2-3, the V gene TRBV7-2; 12 bases map to TRBD2. The J segment lost 5 bases and the V segment lost 6 bases, leaving 6 bases of the junction unmatched. Germline CDR1 SGHTA, CDR2 FQGNSA. The CDR3 sequence is 15 residues long. CDR3 in amino acids: CASSLPGLAGDTQYF. The covered CDR3 bases are TGTGCCAGCAGTCTACCGGGACTAGCGGGAGATACG.

On this clone: The read ends 3 residues shy of where the CDR3 ends; the end is completed using the germline J gene. The chain employs TRBV29-1 and TRBJ1-2; 10 bases are a match to TRBD1. Germline assignment: CDR1 SQVTM and CDR2 ANQGSEA. The V and J ends lost 7 bases and 1 base, in that order; junction bases with no gene match: 6. This CDR3 has 14 amino acids. The DNA read from the CDR3 is TGCAGCGGATTGGACAGGGGGATTAACTATGGC. Its translation is CSGLDRGINYG. The complete CDR3 sequence is CSGLDRGINYGYTF.

On this clone: The sequenced fragment ends 3 residues before the CDR3 boundary, so the rest is inferred from the germline J gene. This chain connects TRBV7-2 to TRBJ1-2; D remains unclear. This CDR3 has 13 amino acids. Germline assignment: CDR1 SGHTA and CDR2 FQGNSA. The part of the CDR3 DNA that was read is TGTGCCAGCAGCTTAGCCTCGGTTAGCGGC. Its translation: CASSLASVSG. The whole CDR3 is CASSLASVSGYTF.

About this clone itself: The observed sequence ends 3 residues before the CDR3 terminus, with the missing tail filled in from the germline J gene. V gene TRBV19 combines with J gene TRBJ1-1; D is perhaps TRBD1 (6 bases). CDR3 length: 16 residues. Germline V lookup: CDR1 LNHDA, CDR2 SQIVND (reference sequence). The CDR3 bases that were read are TGTGCCAGTAGTATAATGGGGATCGCGGGGGGCGGAGAA. Amino acids: CASSIMGIAGGGE. The full CDR3 sequence reads CASSIMGIAGGGEAFF.

Notes on this clone: From the germline J gene comes the end of the CDR3, since the read stops 3 residues before it. This rearrangement joins TRBV29-1 to TRBJ1-5; 7 bases are shared with TRBD1. Germline V gene lookup returns CDR1 SQVTM and CDR2 ANQGSEA. The CDR3 consists of 15 residues. V lost 6 bases and J lost 0; bases outside the gene matches: 8. The CDR3 reads CSVGDSADSNQPQHF. CDR3 DNA, as far as it was read: TGCAGCGTAGGGGACAGTGCTGATAGCAATCAGCCC.

Note on this clone: The CDR3 end lies 3 residues beyond the end of the read and is filled in from the germline J gene. This chain uses TRBV27 with TRBJ2-7; 8 nucleotides align to TRBD2. The CDR3 sequence is 15 residues long. Trimming took 2 bases from V and 3 from J; bases not matched to a gene: 6. Germline V lookup: CDR1 MNHEY, CDR2 SMNVEV (reference sequence). CDR3 sequence reads: CASSLTGLGDYEQYF. Incomplete CDR3 DNA: TGTGCCAGCAGTTTAACGGGACTAGGGGACTACGAG.

With regard to this clone: The read gets to within 3 residues of the CDR3 end, and the germline J gene fills in the rest. V gene TRBV7-2 combines with J gene TRBJ2-7; TRBD2 agrees at 8 bases. This CDR3 region has 14 residues. Trimming removed 4 bases from V and 2 bases from J; junction bases left unmatched: 4. Germline CDR1 and CDR2: SGHTA and FQGNSA. The CDR3 DNA, read in part, is TGTGCCAGCAGCTCCCTAGCGGGTACCTACGAG. It encodes CASSSLAGTYE. The CDR3, in full, reads CASSSLAGTYEQYF.

As to this clone: The CDR3 end is not reached by the read, which stops 3 residues before it; the germline J gene fills it in. V and J are TRBV19 and TRBJ2-7, with 11 nucleotides matching TRBD1. The germline V gene encodes CDR1 LNHDA and CDR2 SQIVND (reference sequence). J lost 4 bases, V lost 5 bases, and 4 bases had no gene match. The CDR3 runs to 14 residues. CDR3 DNA (partial): TGTGCCAGTAGTTTGGACAGGGGGCCGTACGAG. Encoded protein: CASSLDRGPYE. The whole CDR3 sequence reads CASSLDRGPYEQYF.

A word on this clone: The read is 3 residues too short to cover the CDR3 end, so that end is filled in from the germline J gene. This chain links TRBV20-1 with TRBJ1-5; D unclear. The CDR3 has 14 residues. Germline CDR1 reads DFQATT; CDR2 reads SNEGSKA (reference sequence). Trimming left V 0 bases short and J 2 bases short, with 8 bases between. CDR3 amino acids: CSARENRGNQPQHF. The DNA read from the CDR3 is TGCAGTGCTAGAGAGAACCGGGGCAATCAGCCC.

Judged by frequency, this clone is medium-sized. The missing CDR3 end, 3 residues past where the read stops, is filled in from the germline J gene. The chain links TRBV18 to TRBJ2-1; the D call may be TRBD1 or TRBD2 (5 bases each). Germline V gene lookup returns CDR1 KGHSH and CDR2 LQKENI. This CDR3 contains 16 residues. V lost 2 bases and J 0 bases, leaving 11 bases between the germline ends. The DNA read from the CDR3 is TGTGCCAGCTCACCAAGAGGGGAGAGCTCCTACAATGAG. It encodes CASSPRGESSYNE. The entire CDR3 sequence reads CASSPRGESSYNEQFF. Based on the CDR3 plus reference TRBV18 and TRBJ2-1, the full variable domain is NAGVMQNPRHLVRRRGQEARLRCSPMKGHSHVYWYRQLPEEGLKFMVYLQKENIIDESGMPKERFSAEFPKEGPSILRIQQVVRGDSAAYFCASSPRGESSYNEQFFGPGTRLTVL.

With respect to this clone: From the germline J gene comes the end of the CDR3, since the read stops 3 residues before it. The J gene is TRBJ1-1, the V gene TRBV30, with no clear D. Looked up from germline, CDR1 is GTSNPN and CDR2 is SVGIG (reference sequence). V lost 3 bases and J 0 bases, leaving 17 bases between the germline ends. The CDR3 length is 16 residues. CDR3 sequence reads: CAWRPPGDILNTEAFF. The CDR3 DNA, read in part, is TGTGCCTGGAGACCCCCCGGCGACATACTGAACACTGAA.

Remarks on this clone: The read ends 3 residues before the CDR3 terminus; that terminus is restored from the germline J gene. The chain uses TRBV7-9 and TRBJ1-4; D is possibly TRBD1 (5 bases). V lost 5 bases and J lost 1, with 8 bases in between. This CDR3 is 14 amino acids long. Germline V gene sequence: CDR1 SEHNR, CDR2 FQNEAQ (reference sequence). The DNA read from the CDR3 is TGTGCCAGCAGCCGCAGGGAAACTAATGAAAAA. This encodes CASSRRETNEK. The full CDR3 sequence reads CASSRRETNEKLFF. Combining the CDR3 with reference TRBV7-9 and TRBJ1-4 gives the whole variable domain DTGVSQNPRHKITKRGQNVTFRCDPISEHNRLYWYRQTLGQGPEFLTYFQNEAQLEKSRLLSDRFSAERPKGSFSTLEIQRTEQGDSAMYLCASSRRETNEKLFFGSGTQLSVL.

Notes on this clone: The sequence runs out 3 residues before the end of the CDR3; the remainder is reconstructed from the germline J gene. This chain connects TRBV18 to TRBJ1-1; D is perhaps TRBD1 (5 bases). Germline values: CDR1 KGHSH, CDR2 LQKENI. The CDR3 length is 16 residues. CDR3 residues: CASSPRGESSYNEAFF. The sequenced part of the CDR3 DNA is TGTGCCAGCTCACCAAGAGGGGAGAGCTCCTACAATGAG.

Remarks on this clone: The read terminates 3 residues before the CDR3 end, so the remaining end is supplied by the germline J gene. The V and J genes are TRBV7-9 and TRBJ2-7; 11 positions agree with TRBD1. Germline V gene lookup returns CDR1 SEHNR and CDR2 FQNEAQ (reference sequence). CDR3 length equals 15 residues. Trimming cost V 2 bases and J 3 bases; bases outside gene matches: 3. The CDR3 sequence: CASSLPGTGGYEQYF. The DNA read from the CDR3 is TGTGCCAGCAGCTTACCGGGGACAGGGGGCTACGAG.

Regarding this clone: The read falls 3 residues short of the CDR3 end, and the missing part is taken from the germline J gene. The V gene is TRBV27, the J gene TRBJ2-7, with no clear D. From germline, CDR1 is MNHEY and CDR2 SMNVEV (reference sequence). V was clipped by 11 bases and J by 6 bases, with 14 bases between them. This CDR3 comprises 11 residues. This chain's CDR3 is CAGEPESEQYF. The sequenced part of the CDR3 DNA is TGTGCCGGTGAACCAGAATCCGAG.

A word on this clone: The read gets to within 3 residues of the CDR3 end, and the germline J gene fills in the rest. The V gene is TRBV19, the J gene TRBJ1-2, with D unclear. Germline values: CDR1 LNHDA, CDR2 SQIVND (reference sequence). This CDR3 has 17 amino acids. The germline V and J ends were trimmed by 5 bases and 4 bases, with 23 bases remaining between them. The CDR3 loop reads CASSRSGRIRSGYGYTF. The DNA read from the CDR3 is TGTGCCAGTAGTCGATCCGGCAGGATCAGGTCCGGCTATGGC.

A word on this clone: Read data end 3 residues before the CDR3 end; the end is taken from the germline J gene. This chain joins TRBV11-2 and TRBJ2-2; 9 nucleotides line up with TRBD2. This CDR3 is 15 amino acids long. V lost 5 bases to trimming and J lost 7 bases; unmatched junction nucleotides: 8. The germline gives CDR1 SGHAT, CDR2 FQNNGV. Incomplete CDR3 DNA: TGTGCCAGCAGCGGAACGGGACTAGCCATCGGGGAG. Translating gives CASSGTGLAIGE. From start to end, the CDR3 is CASSGTGLAIGELFF. The full variable domain, with the rest looked up from reference TRBV11-2 and TRBJ2-2, is EAGVAQSPRYKIIEKRQSVAFWCNPISGHATLYWYQQILGQGPKLLIQFQNNGVVDDSQLPKDRFSAERLKGVDSTLKIQPAKLEDSAVYLCASSGTGLAIGELFFGEGSRLTVL.

Worth noting for this clone: The read halts 3 residues ahead of the CDR3 end, with the missing end drawn from the germline J gene. The rearrangement uses TRBV30 and TRBJ2-3, with TRBD1 matching over 7 bases. There are 16 residues in the CDR3. Germline V gene data show CDR1 as GTSNPN and CDR2 as SVGIG (reference sequence). With 1 base clipped from V and 4 bases from J, the junction kept 11 bases outside the gene matches. Partial CDR3 DNA: TGTGCCTGGAGTGCGACAGGGATGGTTCAGGCAGATACG. It yields the protein CAWSATGMVQADT. The full CDR3 protein reads CAWSATGMVQADTQYF.

CDR3 DNA (partial): TGTGCCAGCAGTCTCGACAGGGGCTTTGAG. Translation gives CASSLDRGFE. The whole CDR3 protein reads CASSLDRGFEQFF. The V gene is TRBV6-2 or TRBV6-3, the J gene TRBJ2-1, with 8 bases fitting TRBD1. The read falls 3 residues short of the CDR3 end, and the missing part is taken from the germline J gene. CDR3 length: 13 amino acids. Looked up from germline, CDR1 is MNHEY and CDR2 is SVGEGT. The junction had 6 bases not matched to a gene; V was cut back by 5 bases and J by 9 bases.

Of note for this clone: The CDR3 goes on 3 residues after the read ends, and that part is filled in from the germline J gene. The rearrangement uses TRBV23-1 and TRBJ1-1; 10 positions match TRBD1. TRBV23-1 is given ORF status, its function remaining uncertain. The ends lost 1 base at V and 2 bases at J; junction bases unmatched: 13. The CDR3 is 19 residues long. The CDR3 DNA, read in part, is TGCGCCAGCAGTCAATTAAACTCCGGGACAGGGGACGACAACACTGAA. Protein: CASSQLNSGTGDDNTE. The CDR3 as a whole reads CASSQLNSGTGDDNTEAFF.

With regard to this clone: The read terminates 3 residues before the CDR3 end, so the remaining end is supplied by the germline J gene. The V gene is TRBV7-9, the J gene TRBJ2-1, with TRBD2 matching 11 bases. The V and J ends lost 5 bases and 6 bases, in that order; junction bases with no gene match: 6. Germline CDR1 is SEHNR and CDR2 is FQNEAQ (reference sequence). The CDR3 has 15 amino acids. The CDR3 sequence is CASSQLAGVPNEQFF. The DNA read from the CDR3 is TGTGCCAGCAGCCAACTAGCGGGAGTCCCCAATGAG.

Turning to this clone: The read halts 3 residues ahead of the CDR3 end, with the missing end drawn from the germline J gene. The V and J genes are TRBV7-9 and TRBJ2-7; D is unclear. The CDR3 spans 14 residues. V lost 2 bases and J lost 4, with 12 bases in between. Germline lookup yields CDR1 SEHNR and CDR2 FQNEAQ (reference sequence). CDR3 DNA (partial): TGTGCCAGCAGCTTATCCAGGCTCGATTACGAG. Its protein product is CASSLSRLDYE. The whole CDR3 region reads CASSLSRLDYEQYF.

With regard to this clone: The read terminates 3 residues ahead of where the CDR3 ends, so the germline J gene completes it. The J gene is TRBJ2-7, the V gene TRBV6-1, with TRBD1 as a possible D gene (6 bases). Per germline, CDR1 MNHNS and CDR2 SASEGT. This CDR3 is 13 amino acids long. V dropped 2 bases and J dropped 6 bases, with 11 bases sitting between them. CDR3 sequence: CASSELQGLEQYF. CDR3 DNA (partial): TGTGCCAGCAGTGAACTACAGGGTCTCGAG.

Notes on this clone: The read falls 3 residues short of the CDR3 end, and the missing part is taken from the germline J gene. The chain has TRBV6-1 and TRBJ2-1; a possible D gene is TRBD1 (5 bases). Germline CDR1 and CDR2: MNHNS and SASEGT. The V end was cut by 4 bases, the J end by 4 bases, with 11 bases between. This CDR3 region has 14 residues. The sequenced part of the CDR3 DNA is TGTGCCAGCAGTGCCCAGGGCTCATACAATGAG. Its translation is CASSAQGSYNE. Given in full, the CDR3 is CASSAQGSYNEQFF.

A note on this clone: Read sequence stops 3 residues before the CDR3 end, and the germline J gene provides the missing end. This chain links TRBV7-6 with TRBJ2-3; 7 bases are shared with TRBD1. Germline V lookup: CDR1 SGHVS, CDR2 FNYEAQ. With V trimmed by 5 bases and J by 0 bases, 8 bases remained unmatched. This CDR3 region has 16 residues. The CDR3 DNA, read in part, is TGTGCCAGCAGCAAGCTACAGGGGCAAAGCACAGATACG. Protein sequence: CASSKLQGQSTDT. The full-length CDR3 reads as CASSKLQGQSTDTQYF.

Regarding this clone: The CDR3 extends 3 residues past the end of the read, so its final part is completed from the germline J gene. This chain links TRBV19 with TRBJ1-4; 8 bases map to TRBD1. Germline V lookup: CDR1 LNHDA, CDR2 SQIVND (reference sequence). The CDR3 loop spans 17 amino acids. Trimming removed 5 bases from V and 1 base from J; junction bases left unmatched: 9. CDR3 sequence reads: CASSPLDRGVTNEKLFF. Incomplete CDR3 DNA: TGTGCCAGTAGTCCTCTCGACAGGGGAGTAACTAATGAAAAA.

With regard to this clone: The observed sequence ends 3 residues before the CDR3 terminus, with the missing tail filled in from the germline J gene. V and J are TRBV2 and TRBJ2-7; 7 nucleotides match TRBD2. The length of the CDR3 is 15 residues. V trimming: 8 bases; J trimming: 1 base; junction bases outside the gene matches: 11. CDR1 and CDR2 (germline): SNHLY, FYNNEI. The CDR3 region is CASRWGGDSSYEQYF. The covered CDR3 bases are TGTGCCAGCCGATGGGGGGGGGACTCATCCTACGAG.

On this clone: The CDR3 end lies 3 residues beyond the end of the read and is filled in from the germline J gene. The chain uses TRBV20-1 and TRBJ2-7; a possible D gene is TRBD2 (6 bases). The germline CDR1 and CDR2 sequences are DFQATT and SNEGSKA (reference sequence). The CDR3 consists of 11 residues. V lost 6 bases to trimming and J lost 6 bases, with 12 bases between them. The CDR3 sequence: CSAETSFEQYF. The CDR3 bases that were read are TGCAGTGCGGAGACTAGTTTCGAG.